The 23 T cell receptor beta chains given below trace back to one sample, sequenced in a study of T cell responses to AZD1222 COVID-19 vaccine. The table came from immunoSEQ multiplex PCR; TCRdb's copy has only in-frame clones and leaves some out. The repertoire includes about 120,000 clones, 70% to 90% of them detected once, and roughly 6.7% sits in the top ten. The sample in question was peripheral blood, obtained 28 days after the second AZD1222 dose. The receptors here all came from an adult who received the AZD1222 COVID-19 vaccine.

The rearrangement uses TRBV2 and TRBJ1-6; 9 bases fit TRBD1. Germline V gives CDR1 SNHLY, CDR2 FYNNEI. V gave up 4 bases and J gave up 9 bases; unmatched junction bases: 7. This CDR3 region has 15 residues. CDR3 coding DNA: TGTGCCAGCAGTGGTGGACAGGGGCGTAGTTCACCCCTCCACTTT. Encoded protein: CASSGGQGRSSPLHF.

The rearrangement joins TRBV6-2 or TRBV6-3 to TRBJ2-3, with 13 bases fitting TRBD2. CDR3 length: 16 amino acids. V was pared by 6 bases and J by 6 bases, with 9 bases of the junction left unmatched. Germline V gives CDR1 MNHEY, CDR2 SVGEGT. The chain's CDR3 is CASSHTSGGGRDTQYF. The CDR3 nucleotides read TGTGCCAGCAGCCATACTAGCGGGGGGGGCCGGGATACGCAGTATTTT.

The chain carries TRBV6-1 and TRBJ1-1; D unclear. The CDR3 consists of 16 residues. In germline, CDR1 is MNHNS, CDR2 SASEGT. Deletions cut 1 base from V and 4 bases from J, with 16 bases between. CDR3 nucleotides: TGTGCCAGCAGTGAAGGCCTAGCCGGCCTGGGCACTGAAGCTTTCTTT. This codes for CASSEGLAGLGTEAFF.

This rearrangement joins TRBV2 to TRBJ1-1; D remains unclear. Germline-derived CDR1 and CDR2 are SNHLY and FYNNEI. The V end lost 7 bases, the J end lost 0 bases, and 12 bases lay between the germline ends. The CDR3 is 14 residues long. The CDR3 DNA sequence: TGTGCCAGCATGGCGGAGACTGTGAACACTGAAGCTTTCTTT. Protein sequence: CASMAETVNTEAFF.

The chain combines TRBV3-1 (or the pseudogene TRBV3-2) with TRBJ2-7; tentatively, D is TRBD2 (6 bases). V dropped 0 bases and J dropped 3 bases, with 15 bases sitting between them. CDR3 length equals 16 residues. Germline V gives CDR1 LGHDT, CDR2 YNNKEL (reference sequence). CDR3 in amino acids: CASSQDLRREDYEQYF. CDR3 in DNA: TGTGCCAGCAGCCAAGATCTTCGGAGGGAAGACTACGAGCAGTACTTC.

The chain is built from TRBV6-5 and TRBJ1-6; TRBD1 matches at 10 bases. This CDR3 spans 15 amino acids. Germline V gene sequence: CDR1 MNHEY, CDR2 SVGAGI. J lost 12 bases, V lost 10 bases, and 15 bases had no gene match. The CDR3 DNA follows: TGTGCCACTAGCCCAAGTTACGGGACAGGGGTACCCCTCCACTTT. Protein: CATSPSYGTGVPLHF.

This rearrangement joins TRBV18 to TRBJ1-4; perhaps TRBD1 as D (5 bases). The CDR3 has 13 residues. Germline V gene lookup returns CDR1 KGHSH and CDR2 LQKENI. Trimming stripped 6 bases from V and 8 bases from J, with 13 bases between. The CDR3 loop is CASSRGTREKLFF. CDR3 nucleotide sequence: TGTGCCAGCTCCAGAGGGACTCGGGAAAAACTGTTTTTT.

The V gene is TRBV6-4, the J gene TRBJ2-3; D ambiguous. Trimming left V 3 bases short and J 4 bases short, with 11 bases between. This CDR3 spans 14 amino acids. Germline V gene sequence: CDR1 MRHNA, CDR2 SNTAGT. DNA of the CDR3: TGTGCCAGCAGTGAGGGCTCAACCTCAGATACGCAGTATTTT. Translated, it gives CASSEGSTSDTQYF.

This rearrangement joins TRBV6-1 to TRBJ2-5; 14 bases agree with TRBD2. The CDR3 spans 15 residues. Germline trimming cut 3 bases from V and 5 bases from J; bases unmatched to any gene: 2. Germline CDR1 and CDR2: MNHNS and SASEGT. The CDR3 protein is CASSETSGGAETQYF. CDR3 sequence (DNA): TGTGCCAGCAGTGAGACTAGCGGGGGGGCCGAGACCCAGTACTTC.

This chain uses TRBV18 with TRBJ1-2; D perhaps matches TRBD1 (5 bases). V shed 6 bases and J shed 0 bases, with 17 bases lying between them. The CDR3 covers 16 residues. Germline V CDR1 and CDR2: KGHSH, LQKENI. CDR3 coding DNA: TGTGCCAGCTCCTCCATGGGGGGAAATTCTAACTATGGCTACACCTTC. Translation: CASSSMGGNSNYGYTF. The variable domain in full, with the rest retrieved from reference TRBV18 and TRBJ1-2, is NAGVMQNPRHLVRRRGQEARLRCSPMKGHSHVYWYRQLPEEGLKFMVYLQKENIIDESGMPKERFSAEFPKEGPSILRIQQVVRGDSAAYFCASSSMGGNSNYGYTFGSGTRLTVV.

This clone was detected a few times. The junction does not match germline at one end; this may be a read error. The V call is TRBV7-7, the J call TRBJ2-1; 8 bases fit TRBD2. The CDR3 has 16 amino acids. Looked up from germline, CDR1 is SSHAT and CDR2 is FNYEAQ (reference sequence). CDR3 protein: CASSPSGRRSYNEQFF. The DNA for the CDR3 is TGTGCTAGCAGCCCTAGCGGGCGCCGCTCCTACAATGAGCAGTTCTTC.

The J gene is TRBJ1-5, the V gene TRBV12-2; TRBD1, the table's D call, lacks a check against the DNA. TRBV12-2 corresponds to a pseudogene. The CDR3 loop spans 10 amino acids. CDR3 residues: CNRVTQPQHF. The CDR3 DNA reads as TGCAACAGGGTAACTCAGCCCCAGCATTTT.

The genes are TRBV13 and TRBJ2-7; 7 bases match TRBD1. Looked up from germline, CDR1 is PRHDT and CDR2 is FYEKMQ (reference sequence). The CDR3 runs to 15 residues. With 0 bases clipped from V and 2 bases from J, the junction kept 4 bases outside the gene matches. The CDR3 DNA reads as TGTGCCAGCAGCTTAGGCAGGGGGACCGCCTACGAGCAGTACTTC. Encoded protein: CASSLGRGTAYEQYF.

CDR3 sequence: CASTLSGGDYGYTF. In DNA form, the CDR3 reads TGTGCCAGCACCCTCTCAGGGGGCGACTATGGCTACACCTTC. The chain links TRBV3-1 (or the pseudogene TRBV3-2) to TRBJ1-2; 8 bases fit TRBD1. Unmatched junction bases numbered 7, after V lost 7 bases and J lost 3 bases. The V gene's germline CDR1 is LGHDT and CDR2 YNNKEL (reference sequence). There are 14 residues in the CDR3.

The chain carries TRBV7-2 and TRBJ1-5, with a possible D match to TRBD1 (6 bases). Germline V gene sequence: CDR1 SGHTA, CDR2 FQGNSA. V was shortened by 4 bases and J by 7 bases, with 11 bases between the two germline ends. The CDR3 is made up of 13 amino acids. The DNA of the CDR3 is TGTGCCAGCAGCTCTCAGGGGCCCCAGCCCCAGCATTTT. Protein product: CASSSQGPQPQHF.

The CDR3 loop reads CASSLRGGGLYNEQFF. CDR3 DNA: TGTGCCAGCAGCTTAAGAGGCGGGGGATTATACAATGAGCAGTTCTTC. The rearrangement links TRBV13 to TRBJ2-1; 7 bases fit TRBD2. Trimming took 2 bases from V and 4 from J; bases not matched to a gene: 8. This CDR3 has 16 amino acids. From germline, CDR1 is PRHDT and CDR2 FYEKMQ (reference sequence).

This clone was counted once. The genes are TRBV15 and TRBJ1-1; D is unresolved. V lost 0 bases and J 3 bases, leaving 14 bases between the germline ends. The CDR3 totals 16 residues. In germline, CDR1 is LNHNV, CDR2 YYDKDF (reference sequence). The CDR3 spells CATSRDRGAGYTEAFF. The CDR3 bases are TGTGCCACCAGCAGAGATAGAGGTGCAGGCTACACTGAAGCTTTCTTT.

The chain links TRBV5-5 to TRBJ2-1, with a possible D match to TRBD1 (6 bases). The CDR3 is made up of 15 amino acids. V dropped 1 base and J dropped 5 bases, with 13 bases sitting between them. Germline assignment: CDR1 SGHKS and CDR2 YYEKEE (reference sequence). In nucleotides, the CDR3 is TGTGCCAGCAGCTTGTCATGGGGGCCGAACAATGAGCAGTTCTTC. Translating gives CASSLSWGPNNEQFF. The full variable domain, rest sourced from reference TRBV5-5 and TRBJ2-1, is DAGVTQSPTHLIKTRGQQVTLRCSPISGHKSVSWYQQVLGQGPQFIFQYYEKEERGRGNFPDRFSARQFPNYSSELNVNALLLGDSALYLCASSLSWGPNNEQFFGPGTRLTVL.

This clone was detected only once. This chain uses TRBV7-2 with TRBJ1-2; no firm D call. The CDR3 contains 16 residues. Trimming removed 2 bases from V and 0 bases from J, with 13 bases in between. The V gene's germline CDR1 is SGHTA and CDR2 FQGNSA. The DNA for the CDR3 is TGTGCCAGCAGCTTAAGCGGCGGGATAGCTAACTATGGCTACACCTTC. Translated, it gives CASSLSGGIANYGYTF.

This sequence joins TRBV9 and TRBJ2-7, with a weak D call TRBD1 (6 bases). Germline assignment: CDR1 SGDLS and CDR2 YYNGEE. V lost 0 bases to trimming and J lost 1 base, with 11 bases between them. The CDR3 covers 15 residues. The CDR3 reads CASSVVGGTSYEQYF. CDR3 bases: TGTGCCAGCAGCGTAGTAGGGGGAACTTCCTACGAGCAGTACTTC.

The CDR3 loop reads CASSPVAGTGVEQYF. The DNA for the CDR3 is TGTGCCAGCAGCCCGGTGGCTGGGACAGGCGTCGAGCAGTACTTC. The chain combines TRBV4-2 with TRBJ2-7, with TRBD1 identical over 8 bases. V dropped 4 bases and J dropped 6; count of bases not matched to a gene: 11. Germline assignment: CDR1 LGHNA and CDR2 YNFKEQ. The CDR3 has 15 residues.

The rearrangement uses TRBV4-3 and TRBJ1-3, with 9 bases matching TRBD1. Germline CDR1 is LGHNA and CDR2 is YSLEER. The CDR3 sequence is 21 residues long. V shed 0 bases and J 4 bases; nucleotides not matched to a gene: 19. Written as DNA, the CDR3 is TGCGCCAGCAGCCAAGATCTTCTAGTCACAGGGGGCGCCGGATGGGGAAACACCATATATTTT. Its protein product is CASSQDLLVTGGAGWGNTIYF.

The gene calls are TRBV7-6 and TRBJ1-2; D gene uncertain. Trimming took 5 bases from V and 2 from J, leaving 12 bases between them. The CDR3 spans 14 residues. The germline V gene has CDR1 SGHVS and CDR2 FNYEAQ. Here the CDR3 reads CASSLSDLNYGYTF. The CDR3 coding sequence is TGTGCCAGCAGCCTGTCGGACCTAAACTATGGCTACACCTTC.